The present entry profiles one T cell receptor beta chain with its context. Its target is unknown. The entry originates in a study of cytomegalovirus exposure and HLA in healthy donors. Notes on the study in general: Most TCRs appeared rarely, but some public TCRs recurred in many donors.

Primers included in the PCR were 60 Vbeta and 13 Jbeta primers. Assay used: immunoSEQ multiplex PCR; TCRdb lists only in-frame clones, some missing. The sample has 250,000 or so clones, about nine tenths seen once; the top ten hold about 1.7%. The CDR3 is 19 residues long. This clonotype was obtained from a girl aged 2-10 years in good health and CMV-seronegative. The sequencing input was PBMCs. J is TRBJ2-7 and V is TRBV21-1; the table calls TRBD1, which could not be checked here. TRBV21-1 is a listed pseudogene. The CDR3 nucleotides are TGTGCCAGCAGCAAAGATGACAGGGGGTTTAGCGACTCCTCCTACGAGCAGTACTTC. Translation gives CASSKDDRGFSDSSYEQYF.